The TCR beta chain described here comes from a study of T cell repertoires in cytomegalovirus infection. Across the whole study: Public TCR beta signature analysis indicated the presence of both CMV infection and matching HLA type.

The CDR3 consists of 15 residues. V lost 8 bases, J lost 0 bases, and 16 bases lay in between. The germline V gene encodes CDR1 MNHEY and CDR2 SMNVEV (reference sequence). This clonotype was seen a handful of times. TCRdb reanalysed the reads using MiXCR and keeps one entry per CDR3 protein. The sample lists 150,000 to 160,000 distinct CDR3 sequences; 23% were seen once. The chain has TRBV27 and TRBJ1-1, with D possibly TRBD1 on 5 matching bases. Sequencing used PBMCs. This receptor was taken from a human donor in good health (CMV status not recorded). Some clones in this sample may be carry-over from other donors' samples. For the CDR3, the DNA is TGTGCCAGCGGTAAGACGTGGGGGGTGAACACTGAAGCTTTCTTT. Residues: CASGKTWGVNTEAFF.